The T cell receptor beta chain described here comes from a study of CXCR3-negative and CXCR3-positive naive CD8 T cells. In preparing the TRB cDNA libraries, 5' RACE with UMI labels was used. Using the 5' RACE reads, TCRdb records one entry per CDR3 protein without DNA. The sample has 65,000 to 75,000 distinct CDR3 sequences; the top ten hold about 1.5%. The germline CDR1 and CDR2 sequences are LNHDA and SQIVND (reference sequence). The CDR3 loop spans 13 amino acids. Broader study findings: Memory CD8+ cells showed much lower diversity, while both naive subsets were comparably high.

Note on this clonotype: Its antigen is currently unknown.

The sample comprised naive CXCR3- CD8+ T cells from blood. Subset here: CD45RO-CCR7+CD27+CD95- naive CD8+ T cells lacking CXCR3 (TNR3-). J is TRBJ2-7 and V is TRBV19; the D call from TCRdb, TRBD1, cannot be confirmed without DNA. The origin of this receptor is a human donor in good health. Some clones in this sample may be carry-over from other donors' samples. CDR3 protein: CASRDRGSNEQYF.